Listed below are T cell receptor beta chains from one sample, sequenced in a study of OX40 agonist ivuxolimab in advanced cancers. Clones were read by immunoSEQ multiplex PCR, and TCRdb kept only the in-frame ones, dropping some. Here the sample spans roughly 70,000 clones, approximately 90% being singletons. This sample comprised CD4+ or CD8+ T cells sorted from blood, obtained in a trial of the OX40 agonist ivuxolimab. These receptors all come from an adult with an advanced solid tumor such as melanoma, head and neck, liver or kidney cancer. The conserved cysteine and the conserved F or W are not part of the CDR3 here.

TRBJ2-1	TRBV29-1	SVGTRGYEQF
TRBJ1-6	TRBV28	ASRSYGTLYNSPLH
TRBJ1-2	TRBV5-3	ARSYRTGMKGYT
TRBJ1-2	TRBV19	ASSIGQSKNYGYT
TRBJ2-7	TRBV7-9	ASSPRTYEQY
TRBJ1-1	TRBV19	ASSIERGTPLTEAF
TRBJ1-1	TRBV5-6	ASSLRGYSAEAF
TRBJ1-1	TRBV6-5	ASSLAGTGAEAF
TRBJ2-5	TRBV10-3	AISEVTPFPLKETQY
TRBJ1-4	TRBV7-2	ASSLVPQGWGANEKLF
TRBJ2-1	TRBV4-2	ASSQAQGATEQF
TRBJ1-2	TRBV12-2	ASRLGGFPTGYPRGGYT
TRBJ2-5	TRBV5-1	ASSLVGAGSQETQY
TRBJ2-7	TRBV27	ASSPFLAVAPYEQY
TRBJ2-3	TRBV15	ATSRGREVYADTQY
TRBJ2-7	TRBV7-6	ASSRGPYEQY
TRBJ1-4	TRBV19	ASSPQGSGNEKLF
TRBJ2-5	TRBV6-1	ASNLQGWETQY
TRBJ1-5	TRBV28	ASKPGGQTLWGNQPQH
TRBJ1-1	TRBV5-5	ASSSLPGDTEAF
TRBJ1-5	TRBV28	ASSPRTGRSQPQH
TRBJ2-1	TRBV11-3	ASSLVQGREQF
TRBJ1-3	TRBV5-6	ASSRNRHSGNTIY
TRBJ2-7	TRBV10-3	AIGRDPYEQY
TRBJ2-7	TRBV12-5	ASNRGYEQY
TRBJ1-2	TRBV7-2	ASSTRDRANYGYT
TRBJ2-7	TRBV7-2	ASSLELGQSLYEQY
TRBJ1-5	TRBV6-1	ALNRGQGQPQH
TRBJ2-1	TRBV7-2	ASSPGLAWPEQF
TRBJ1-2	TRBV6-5	ASSLSRGRGYGYT
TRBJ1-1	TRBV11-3	ASSLESVRAEAF
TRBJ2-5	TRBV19	ASSIIGAGDETQY
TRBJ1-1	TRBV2	ASSRAVNTEAF
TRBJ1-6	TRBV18	ASSPRDREYSPLH
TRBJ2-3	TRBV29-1	SPKDSADTQY
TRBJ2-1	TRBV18	ASSPNLQGSNEQF
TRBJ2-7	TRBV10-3	AMKTSGGYEQY
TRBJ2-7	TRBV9	ASSAGVGAGLDEQY
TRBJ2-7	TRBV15	ATSRDRGTGYEQY
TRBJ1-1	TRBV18	ASSPGTGGTEAF
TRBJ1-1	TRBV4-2	ASSQLDRVVMNTEAF
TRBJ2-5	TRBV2	ASRIRAGGETQY
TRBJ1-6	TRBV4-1	ASSQWQGNSPLH
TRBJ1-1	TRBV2	ASSVVGGNTEAF
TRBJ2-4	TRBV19	ASSYPIRTGGNIQY
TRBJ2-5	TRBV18	ASSRGQGALETQY
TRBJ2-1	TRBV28	ASSHLGTPSYNEQF